One and the same sample provided the 8 T cell receptor beta chains below, sequenced in a study of blood T cells in healthy people across ages. A second roughly 6 to 12 cycle PCR used barcoded and J-beta primers. TCRdb called the 5' RACE reads again in MiXCR, with one record for every CDR3 protein. The table has about 800,000 distinct CDR3 sequences, 35% to 60% seen once. Input material: blood. The receptors here all came from a man of 80 years or more in good health.

The rearrangement joins TRBV4-2 to TRBJ2-5, with 14 positions matching TRBD2. Germline lookup yields CDR1 LGHNA and CDR2 YNFKEQ. The CDR3 contains 19 residues. Trimming cost V 1 base and J 0 bases; bases outside gene matches: 7. The CDR3 nucleotides are TGTGCCAGCAGCCAAGTACCGGGACTAGCGGGGGAGTACCAAGAGACCCAGTACTTC. As protein: CASSQVPGLAGEYQETQYF.

The chain combines TRBV20-1 with TRBJ2-7; tentatively, D is TRBD1 (6 bases). Germline CDR1 and CDR2: DFQATT and SNEGSKA (reference sequence). V shed 4 bases and J shed 7 bases, with 17 bases lying between them. CDR3 length equals 13 residues. The CDR3: CSAKGHRLSEQYF. DNA for the CDR3: TGCAGTGCTAAGGGACACCGTTTGAGTGAGCAGTACTTC.

The chain employs TRBV20-1 and TRBJ2-7, with a tentative D call TRBD2 (7 bases). Per the germline V gene, CDR1 is DFQATT and CDR2 is SNEGSKA (reference sequence). Trimming cost V 3 bases and J 1 base, with 19 bases left between them. CDR3 length equals 16 residues. The CDR3, as DNA: TGCAGTGCTAGTAGTGGGGGGGCTAGCGGTTCCTACGAGCAGTACTTC. Protein sequence: CSASSGGASGSYEQYF.

This chain connects TRBV7-9 to TRBJ2-3, with 7 bases fitting TRBD2. V lost 1 base to trimming and J lost 5 bases; unmatched junction nucleotides: 18. This CDR3 contains 19 residues. Germline V gene data show CDR1 as SEHNR and CDR2 as FQNEAQ (reference sequence). The CDR3: CASSLVYSLRREREDTQYF. CDR3 DNA: TGTGCCAGCAGCTTAGTTTATAGTTTGCGGCGGGAGAGGGAAGATACGCAGTATTTT.

The chain has TRBV28 and TRBJ1-2; tentatively, D is TRBD1 (5 bases). Between the trimmed V and J ends, which lost 3 bases and 8 bases, there was a span of 22 bases. Germline CDR1 is MDHEN and CDR2 is SYDVKM. The CDR3 runs 16 residues. CDR3 nucleotide sequence: TGTGCCAGCAGTTTTCCCAGGGAGATTCAAGTGGGCGGCTACACCTTC. Encoded protein: CASSFPREIQVGGYTF.

This clonotype was seen a few times. The J gene is TRBJ1-1, the V gene TRBV9, with D hard to call. Trimming cost V 0 bases and J 3 bases, with 9 bases left between them. The germline V gene has CDR1 SGDLS and CDR2 YYNGEE. The CDR3 spans 14 residues. The CDR3 sequence: CASSVEAVDTEAFF. In DNA, the CDR3 is TGTGCCAGCAGCGTAGAGGCAGTCGACACTGAAGCTTTCTTT.

The chain carries TRBV7-9 and TRBJ2-1; 8 bases map to TRBD2. The CDR3 loop spans 18 amino acids. Germline lookup yields CDR1 SEHNR and CDR2 FQNEAQ (reference sequence). Losses at the gene ends were 0 bases for V and 4 bases for J; bases not matched to a gene: 11. The DNA for the CDR3 is TGTGCCAGCAGCTTAGCACGGAGGACGGGAGGGGTATACAATGAGCAGTTCTTC. This sequence encodes CASSLARRTGGVYNEQFF.

This rearrangement joins TRBV7-8 to TRBJ2-1, with 13 bases fitting TRBD2. In germline, CDR1 is SGHVS, CDR2 FQNEAQ. This CDR3 is 16 amino acids long. The V segment lost 7 bases and the J segment 6 bases; nucleotides outside the gene matches: 9. In DNA form, the CDR3 reads TGTGCCAGCAAATCTCTATGGACTAGCGGGAGCAATGAGCAGTTCTTC. This sequence encodes CASKSLWTSGSNEQFF.